This T cell receptor (beta chain) is from a study of Ad26.COV2.S vaccination and SARS-CoV-2 variants. Profiling relied on immunoSEQ multiplex PCR, and the TCRdb table lists in-frame clones only, not all of them. The sample consists of about 320,000 clones, about 86% of them appearing once. Treatment here: approximately 18 received Ad26.COV2.S at low or high dose, single or two shots; roughly five received placebo; per-sample allocation not given. Day 63 after the first injection of vaccine or placebo was the sampling time. The V end lost 5 bases, the J end lost 5 bases, and 9 bases lay between the germline ends. The CDR3 is 11 residues long. The germline gives CDR1 DFQATT, CDR2 SNEGSKA (reference sequence).

Sequencing was performed on peripheral blood, taken in a trial of Ad26.COV2.S vaccine versus placebo. The TCR comes from a person between 18 and 65 years old who received the Ad26.COV2.S COVID-19 vaccine or a placebo. This chain joins TRBV20-1 and TRBJ1-2; tentative D call: TRBD1 (5 bases). The CDR3 protein is CSAGTDYGYTF. DNA for the CDR3: TGCAGTGCTGGGACGGATTATGGCTACACCTTC.